This T cell receptor beta chain came from a study of cytomegalovirus exposure and HLA in healthy donors. Overall study results and limits: The study listed some 160 cytomegalovirus-associated TCR beta chains. Exclusion applied to some V segments, including TRBV6-2 and TRBV6-3, as they were indistinguishable.

This PCR relied on a set of 60 Vbeta primers and 13 Jbeta primers. Profiled with immunoSEQ multiplex PCR; TCRdb holds only in-frame clones, not every one. The table lists about 98,000 clones, about 81% of them singletons. Per the germline V gene, CDR1 is MGHRA and CDR2 is YSYEKL. The V end lost 4 bases, the J end lost 3 bases, and 22 bases lay between the germline ends. The CDR3 is 17 residues long. Comments on this clone: What it recognizes is unknown.

The rearrangement joins TRBV4-1 to TRBJ2-7, with D perhaps TRBD1 (5 bases). This sequence was found in a man in his forties in good health and CMV-seronegative. Sequencing was done on a sample of PBMCs. This CDR3 reads CASSPILGAQGFYEQYF. The CDR3 DNA follows: TGCGCCAGCAGCCCCATCCTAGGGGCCCAGGGTTTCTACGAGCAGTACTTC.